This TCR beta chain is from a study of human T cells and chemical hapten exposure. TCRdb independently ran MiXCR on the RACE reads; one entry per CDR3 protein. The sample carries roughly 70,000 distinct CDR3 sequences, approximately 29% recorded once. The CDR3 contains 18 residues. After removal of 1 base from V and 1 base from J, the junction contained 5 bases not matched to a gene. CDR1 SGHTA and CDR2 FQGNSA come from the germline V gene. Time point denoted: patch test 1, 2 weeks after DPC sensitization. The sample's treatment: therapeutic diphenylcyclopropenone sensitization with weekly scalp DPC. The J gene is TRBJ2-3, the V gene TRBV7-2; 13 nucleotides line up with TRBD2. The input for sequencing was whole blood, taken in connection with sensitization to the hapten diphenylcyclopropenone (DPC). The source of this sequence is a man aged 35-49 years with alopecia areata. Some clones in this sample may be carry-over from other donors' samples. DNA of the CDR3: TGTGCCAGCAGCTTAGATGGGACTAGCGGGATGGGCACAGATACGCAGTATTTT. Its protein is CASSLDGTSGMGTDTQYF.